The 31 T cell receptor beta chains presented below share a single source sample, sequenced in a study of shared clonotypes between healthy human individuals. Naive CD8 cells comprised CD45RO-negative, CCR7-positively selected cells, excluding terminally differentiated effector memory CD45RA+ cells. This table comes from immunoSEQ multiplex PCR, and its TCRdb copy is limited to in-frame clones, with some not included. The sample records about 700,000 clones, about 90% being singletons. Material: naive CD8+ T cells sorted from blood. Receptors originate from a man younger than 45 in good health.

V usage is TRBV28 and J usage is TRBJ1-1; D is unclear. CDR1 is MDHEN and CDR2 is SYDVKM in the germline V gene. V dropped 2 bases and J dropped 10 bases, with 11 bases sitting between them. This CDR3 contains 12 residues. CDR3 sequence (DNA): TGTGCCAGCAGTTTAGGCCGGGCTACAGCTTTCTTT. It is translated as CASSLGRATAFF. The complete variable domain, with remaining parts taken from reference TRBV28 and TRBJ1-1, reads DVKVTQSSRYLVKRTGEKVFLECVQDMDHENMFWYRQDPGLGLRLIYFSYDVKMKEKGDIPEGYSVSREKKERFSLILESASTNQTSMYLCASSLGRATAFFGQGTRLTVV.

This chain connects TRBV7-9 to TRBJ2-2; D is ambiguous. The CDR3 has 15 amino acids. V gave up 5 bases and J gave up 3 bases, with 13 bases separating them. The germline gives CDR1 SEHNR, CDR2 FQNEAQ (reference sequence). The CDR3 region is CASSDLASYTGELFF. The CDR3 coding sequence is TGTGCCAGCAGCGACCTGGCGTCGTACACCGGGGAGCTGTTTTTT.

Concerning this clone: The sample carries other DNA sequences with the same CDR3. The genes are TRBV6-5 and TRBJ2-7; possibly TRBD1 for D (6 bases). Germline lookup yields CDR1 MNHEY and CDR2 SVGAGI. V was shortened by 2 bases and J by 4 bases, with 9 bases between the two germline ends. The CDR3 has 13 residues. The CDR3 here is CASSYQGSYEQYF. CDR3 coding DNA: TGTGCCAGCAGTTACCAGGGGTCGTACGAGCAGTACTTC.

The chain is built from TRBV27 and TRBJ1-1, with 7 bases identical to TRBD1. The J segment lost 5 bases and the V segment lost 3 bases, leaving 6 bases of the junction unmatched. This CDR3 is built from 14 residues. CDR1 and CDR2 (germline): MNHEY, SMNVEV (reference sequence). CDR3 bases: TGTGCCAGCAGTTTTGGCAGGGGGAGGACTGAAGCTTTCTTT. Residues: CASSFGRGRTEAFF.

V and J are TRBV29-1 and TRBJ2-7; D assignment may be TRBD1 or TRBD2 (5 bases each). V lost 7 bases to trimming and J lost 0 bases, with 10 bases between them. Per the germline V gene, CDR1 is SQVTM and CDR2 is ANQGSEA. CDR3 size: 12 residues. CDR3 nucleotides: TGCAGCGGAGCGGACAACTCCTACGAGCAGTACTTC. It translates to CSGADNSYEQYF.

The genes are TRBV7-8 and TRBJ2-3; D gene uncertain. Trimming removed 1 base from V and 0 bases from J, with 8 bases in between. This CDR3 contains 15 residues. In germline, CDR1 is SGHVS, CDR2 FQNEAQ. CDR3 DNA sequence: TGTGCCAGCAGCTTAGTAACGAGAAGCACAGATACGCAGTATTTT. It yields the protein CASSLVTRSTDTQYF.

This chain uses TRBV9 with TRBJ2-1; D is ambiguous. The CDR3 has 13 amino acids. Germline V gene lookup returns CDR1 SGDLS and CDR2 YYNGEE. Trimming cost V 1 base and J 3 bases, with 5 bases left between them. DNA of the CDR3: TGTGCCAGCAGCGTAAAGGACTACAATGAGCAGTTCTTC. Protein sequence: CASSVKDYNEQFF. The complete variable domain, with remaining parts taken from reference TRBV9 and TRBJ2-1, reads DSGVTQTPKHLITATGQRVTLRCSPRSGDLSVYWYQQSLDQGLQFLIQYYNGEERAKGNILERFSAQQFPDLHSELNLSSLELGDSALYFCASSVKDYNEQFFGPGTRLTVL.

Worth noting for this clone: This sample also contains other DNA sequences that code for the same CDR3. This sequence joins TRBV29-1 and TRBJ1-5, with a possible D match to TRBD1 (5 bases). Germline CDR1 reads SQVTM; CDR2 reads ANQGSEA. The CDR3 is 13 residues long. Trimming left V 6 bases short and J 0 bases short, with 9 bases between. The CDR3: CSVGGNSNQPQHF. The CDR3 DNA follows: TGCAGCGTGGGGGGAAATAGCAATCAGCCCCAGCATTTT.

Note on this clone: Other DNA sequences in the sample encode the same CDR3. V is TRBV29-1 and J is TRBJ2-5; D is unclear. The CDR3 extends over 12 amino acids. The germline V and J ends were trimmed by 0 bases and 5 bases, with 7 bases remaining between them. Germline CDR1 and CDR2: SQVTM and ANQGSEA. The CDR3 DNA is TGCAGCGTTGAAGATCTTGGGGAGACCCAGTACTTC. Protein: CSVEDLGETQYF.

CDR3 nucleotide sequence: TGTGCCAGCACCAAACCAAGGGCCAGGAACACTGAAGCTTTCTTT. Translation gives CASTKPRARNTEAFF. The genes are TRBV5-8 and TRBJ1-1; D is unresolved. Germline-derived CDR1 and CDR2 are SGHTS and YDEGEE. This CDR3 comprises 15 residues. V was shortened by 6 bases and J by 1 base, with 16 bases between the two germline ends.

The chain joins TRBV4-1 to TRBJ2-1; no clear D gene. Germline loops: CDR1 MGHRA, CDR2 YSYEKL. CDR3 length equals 15 residues. The V end was cut by 1 base, the J end by 4 bases, with 11 bases between. The CDR3 DNA sequence: TGCGCCAGCAGCCAAGTTTCAGCCAATTACAATGAGCAGTTCTTC. Amino acids: CASSQVSANYNEQFF.

The chain recombines TRBV19 with TRBJ1-5; a possible D gene is TRBD1 (6 bases). This CDR3 has 15 residues. V gave up 6 bases and J gave up 0 bases, with 12 bases separating them. CDR1 and CDR2 from the germline V gene are LNHDA and SQIVND (reference sequence). As DNA, the CDR3 is TGTGCCAGTAGCACCCAGGGGTATAGCAATCAGCCCCAGCATTTT. It encodes CASSTQGYSNQPQHF.

The chain has TRBV28 and TRBJ2-5; D not resolved. The germline V gene encodes CDR1 MDHEN and CDR2 SYDVKM. CDR3 size: 16 residues. V lost 2 bases, J lost 5 bases, and 18 bases lay in between. CDR3 sequence: CASSLTASLTRETQYF. For the CDR3, the DNA is TGTGCCAGCAGTTTAACAGCAAGCCTAACCCGGGAGACCCAGTACTTC.

The rearrangement links TRBV18 to TRBJ2-6; D may be TRBD2 (5 bases). Germline CDR1 is KGHSH and CDR2 is LQKENI. The CDR3 spans 15 residues. V dropped 3 bases and J dropped 1 base, with 7 bases sitting between them. The CDR3 DNA reads as TGTGCCAGCTCACCGAGGACTTCTGGGGCCAACGTCCTGACTTTC. It translates to CASSPRTSGANVLTF.

The chain employs TRBV9 and TRBJ2-3; D possibly uses TRBD1 or TRBD2 (5 bases each). Trimming took 4 bases from V and 1 from J, leaving 16 bases between them. The CDR3 length is 16 residues. CDR1 is SGDLS, CDR2 YYNGEE, per germline. The CDR3 loop is CASSPSGGSGTDTQYF. The CDR3 DNA follows: TGTGCCAGCAGCCCCAGTGGGGGTTCGGGCACAGATACGCAGTATTTT.

This chain links TRBV9 with TRBJ2-1; D is unclear. The germline V gene encodes CDR1 SGDLS and CDR2 YYNGEE. Trimming cost V 3 bases and J 8 bases, with 6 bases left between them. The CDR3 is 11 residues long. CDR3 DNA sequence: TGTGCCAGCAGCGCCCGGGATGAGCAGTTCTTC. It translates to CASSARDEQFF.

The chain is built from TRBV5-5 and TRBJ2-7, with TRBD2 as a possible D gene (7 bases). Germline CDR1 SGHKS, CDR2 YYEKEE (reference sequence). This CDR3 is built from 14 residues. V was clipped by 3 bases and J by 0 bases, with 10 bases between them. CDR3 coding DNA: TGTGCCAGCAGCTCGAGGGGGGGCTCCTACGAGCAGTACTTC. Translating gives CASSSRGGSYEQYF.

The CDR3 protein is CASSLTYEQYF. The CDR3 DNA reads as TGTGCCAGCAGCTTAACATACGAGCAGTACTTC. The J gene is TRBJ2-7, the V gene TRBV5-6; D unresolved. The CDR3 loop spans 11 amino acids. The V gene's germline CDR1 is SGHDT and CDR2 YYEEEE. The germline V and J ends were trimmed by 2 bases and 4 bases, with 4 bases remaining between them. Combining the CDR3 with reference TRBV5-6 and TRBJ2-7 gives the whole variable domain DAGVTQSPTHLIKTRGQQVTLRCSPKSGHDTVSWYQQALGQGPQFIFQYYEEEERQRGNFPDRFSGHQFPNYSSELNVNALLLGDSALYLCASSLTYEQYFGPGTRLTVT.

This chain links TRBV6-5 with TRBJ2-5; the D gene could be TRBD1 or TRBD2 (5 bases each). The CDR3 contains 13 residues. Trimming took 2 bases from V and 3 from J, leaving 7 bases between them. CDR1 and CDR2 from the germline V gene are MNHEY and SVGAGI. DNA for the CDR3: TGTGCCAGCAGTTACGGGACGGAAGAGACCCAGTACTTC. Amino acids: CASSYGTEETQYF.

The gene calls are TRBV27 and TRBJ2-7; D is possibly TRBD2 (6 bases). There are 14 residues in the CDR3. Looked up from germline, CDR1 is MNHEY and CDR2 is SMNVEV (reference sequence). V was pared by 7 bases and J by 2 bases, with 15 bases between. The CDR3 protein is CASKEGAPTYEQYF. The CDR3 DNA follows: TGTGCCAGCAAGGAGGGAGCTCCCACCTACGAGCAGTACTTC.

The V call is TRBV29-1, the J call TRBJ2-1; TRBD2 agrees at 8 bases. With V trimmed by 2 bases and J by 3 bases, 9 bases remained unmatched. CDR3 length equals 16 residues. The germline V gene encodes CDR1 SQVTM and CDR2 ANQGSEA. Here the CDR3 reads CSVEIGSAGVYNEQFF. The CDR3 nucleotides read TGCAGCGTTGAAATCGGGTCAGCGGGGGTCTACAATGAGCAGTTCTTC.

This sequence joins TRBV27 and TRBJ2-7; no definite D call. The V and J ends lost 0 bases and 2 bases respectively, with 5 bases between them. The CDR3 has 13 residues. Per germline, CDR1 MNHEY and CDR2 SMNVEV (reference sequence). Here the CDR3 reads CASSLSDPYEQYF. CDR3 bases: TGTGCCAGCAGTTTATCAGACCCCTACGAGCAGTACTTC.

This chain connects TRBV11-3 to TRBJ1-4; D possibly corresponds to TRBD1 (5 bases). This CDR3 is built from 13 residues. V was trimmed by 3 bases and J by 15 bases, leaving 17 bases between them. Germline CDR1 and CDR2: SGHNT and YENEEA. The CDR3: CASSLGTGGLMFF. The CDR3 nucleotides read TGTGCCAGCAGCTTGGGAACAGGTGGTCTTATGTTTTTT.

The chain is built from TRBV6-6 and TRBJ2-5; no clear D gene. There are 13 residues in the CDR3. CDR1 is MNHNY and CDR2 is SVGAGI in the germline V gene (reference sequence). Trimming stripped 4 bases from V and 5 bases from J, with 11 bases between. In DNA, the CDR3 is TGTGCCAGCAGTTCCAACATTGGGGAGACCCAGTACTTC. Translating gives CASSSNIGETQYF.

The chain links TRBV7-9 to TRBJ2-5, with D unresolved. CDR1 and CDR2 from the germline V gene are SEHNR and FQNEAQ (reference sequence). The CDR3 sequence is 15 residues long. Between the trimmed V and J ends, which lost 3 bases and 4 bases, there was a span of 15 bases. DNA for the CDR3: TGTGCCAGCAGCTTTCTGACTGGGAAGGGAGAGACCCAGTACTTC. Protein sequence: CASSFLTGKGETQYF.

The chain uses TRBV7-9 and TRBJ2-5; TRBD2 matches at 11 bases. Germline V gives CDR1 SEHNR, CDR2 FQNEAQ (reference sequence). V lost 5 bases to trimming and J lost 3 bases; unmatched junction nucleotides: 5. This CDR3 has 15 amino acids. CDR3 protein: CASSKPGLAEETQYF. The CDR3 region has the DNA TGTGCCAGCAGCAAACCGGGACTAGCGGAAGAGACCCAGTACTTC.

The chain is built from TRBV6-1 and TRBJ2-1, with D possibly being TRBD1 (5 bases). Trimming left V 1 base short and J 0 bases short, with 10 bases between. The CDR3 is 16 residues long. Germline loops: CDR1 MNHNS, CDR2 SASEGT. The CDR3 here is CASSEGPDSSYNEQFF. The CDR3 DNA follows: TGTGCCAGCAGTGAAGGCCCAGACAGCTCCTACAATGAGCAGTTCTTC.

The CDR3 bases are TGCGCCAGCAGTGAGTTAGCGGGAGATACCGGGGAGCTGTTTTTT. It translates to CASSELAGDTGELFF. The rearrangement links TRBV10-1 to TRBJ2-2, with TRBD2 matching over 9 bases. This CDR3 comprises 15 residues. Germline V lookup: CDR1 WNHNN, CDR2 SYGVQD (reference sequence). The J segment lost 5 bases and the V segment lost 1 base, leaving 2 bases of the junction unmatched.

The CDR3 region is CASSPESGGGRFEQFF. The CDR3 DNA reads as TGTGCCAGCAGCCCTGAGTCAGGAGGGGGAAGGTTTGAGCAGTTCTTC. The chain couples TRBV7-2 to TRBJ2-1, with D perhaps given as TRBD1 or TRBD2 (6 bases each). Germline CDR1 is SGHTA and CDR2 is FQGNSA. Trimming shortened V by 5 bases and J by 9 bases, and 23 bases separated the two germline ends. The CDR3 is 16 amino acids.

V usage is TRBV15 and J usage is TRBJ1-5; D ambiguous. V lost 2 bases, J lost 3 bases, and 5 bases lay in between. CDR1 is LNHNV, CDR2 YYDKDF, per germline (reference sequence). This CDR3 comprises 13 residues. CDR3 nucleotides: TGTGCCACCAGCAGACGGGTCAATCAGCCCCAGCATTTT. It translates to CATSRRVNQPQHF.

The rearrangement uses TRBV2 and TRBJ1-4; the D gene is possibly TRBD1 (5 bases). Per germline, CDR1 SNHLY and CDR2 FYNNEI. The CDR3 length is 16 residues. Trimming cost V 8 bases and J 8 bases, with 24 bases left between them. Here the CDR3 DNA reads TGTGCCAGCGAGGGACCTCGGGGCGGGAACGCGGAAAAACTGTTTTTT. Its protein is CASEGPRGGNAEKLFF.